This TCR beta chain was sequenced during a study of molecular identifiers for immune sequencing clone quantification. About the research overall: The replicates split RNA from around 18,000 or 91,000 naive CD8 cells five ways and sequenced four. Study-wide points: More than 99% of effector molecules, versus under 1% of naive-cell molecules, belonged to clones above 20 RNA copies.

This clonotype was observed a few times. Its target is not known. TCRdb independently ran MiXCR on the PCR reads; one entry per CDR3 protein. The repertoire holds about 630,000 distinct CDR3 sequences, roughly 27% seen once, with 0.7% to 0.95% in the top ten. The source is a human donor in good health. Some libraries in this study had Jurkat cell RNA spiked in. Sequenced: naive CD8+ T cells from blood, with Jurkat cell RNA spiked in. Subset reported: FACS-sorted CD8+CD4-CCR7+CD45RA+ naive T cells.

CDR3 sequence reads: CASSPGTHWPNYGYTF. The CDR3 coding sequence is TGTGCCAGCAGTCCAGGGACTCACTGGCCTAACTATGGCTACACCTTC. The V call is TRBV27, the J call TRBJ1-2, with a weak D call TRBD1 (5 bases). V was shortened by 5 bases and J by 0 bases, with 16 bases between the two germline ends. Looked up from germline, CDR1 is MNHEY and CDR2 is SMNVEV (reference sequence). The CDR3 covers 16 residues.